This T cell receptor beta chain was profiled in a study of monozygotic twins with inflammatory bowel disease. Each donor supplied around 2.5 ml of blood. TCRdb reanalyzed the 5' RACE reads and collapses them to one entry per CDR3 protein, without DNA. The sample shows about 380,000 distinct CDR3 sequences, and 2% to 3% sits with its ten largest clones. Germline CDR1 reads MGHRA; CDR2 reads YSYEKL. The CDR3 runs to 15 residues. This sequence originates from a human donor with ulcerative colitis or Crohn's disease, or a healthy co-twin of an affected twin (not recorded which). The sequenced material came from blood. The V gene is TRBV4-1, the J gene TRBJ1-2; there is no DNA to check the TCRdb D call of TRBD1. CDR3 amino acids: CASSQPLGANYGYTF.